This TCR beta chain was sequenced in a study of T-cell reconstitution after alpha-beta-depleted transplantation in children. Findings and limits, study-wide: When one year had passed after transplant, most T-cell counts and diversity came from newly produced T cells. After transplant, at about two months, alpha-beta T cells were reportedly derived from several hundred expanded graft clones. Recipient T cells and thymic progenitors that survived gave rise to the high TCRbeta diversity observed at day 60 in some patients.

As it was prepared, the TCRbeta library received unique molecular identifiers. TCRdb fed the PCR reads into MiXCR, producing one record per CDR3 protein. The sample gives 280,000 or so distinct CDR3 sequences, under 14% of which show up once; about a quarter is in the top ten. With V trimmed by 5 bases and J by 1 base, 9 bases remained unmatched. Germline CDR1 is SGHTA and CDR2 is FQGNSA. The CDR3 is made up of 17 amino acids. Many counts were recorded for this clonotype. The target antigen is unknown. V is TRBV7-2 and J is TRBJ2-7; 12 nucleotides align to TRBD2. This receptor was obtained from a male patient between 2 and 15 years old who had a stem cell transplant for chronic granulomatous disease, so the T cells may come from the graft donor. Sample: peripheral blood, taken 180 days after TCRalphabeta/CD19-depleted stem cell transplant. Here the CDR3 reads CASSPLITSGRSYEQYF. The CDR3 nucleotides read TGTGCCAGCAGCCCCCTAATCACTAGCGGGAGGTCCTACGAGCAGTACTTC.